The TCR beta chain under discussion was sequenced for a study of shared clonotypes between healthy human individuals. Study outcomes and limitations: Among non-shared clonotypes, generation probabilities were lower than among those shared by all four donors.

Sorted-subset replicate PCRs used 200 ng of genomic DNA. This amount corresponded to about 30,000 T cell genomes. The method was immunoSEQ multiplex PCR; TCRdb's version includes in-frame clones alone and lacks a portion of them. The sample records 2 million to 2.5 million clones, 85% to 95% being singletons. This clone was detected once. Its matching antigen is unknown. Germline V lookup: CDR1 LNHDA, CDR2 SQIVND (reference sequence). The CDR3 is 15 amino acids. Trimming cost V 6 bases and J 6 bases; bases outside gene matches: 9. This TCR derives from a man aged 18 to 35 in good health. Some clones in this sample may be carry-over from other donors' samples. The sample taken for sequencing was naive CD4+ T cells from PBMCs. Indicated subset: CD45RA+ positively selected. V is TRBV19 and J is TRBJ2-3; TRBD2 matches 10 bases. This chain's CDR3 is CASRQTSGIGDTQYF. DNA of the CDR3: TGTGCCAGTAGACAAACTAGCGGGATAGGGGATACGCAGTATTTT.